This TCR beta chain was recorded in a study of cytomegalovirus exposure and HLA in healthy donors. Trimming took 4 bases from V and 1 from J, leaving 8 bases between them. The CDR3 covers 14 residues. Germline V gene lookup returns CDR1 SGHDN and CDR2 FVKESK. PCR primers comprised 60 Vbeta and 13 Jbeta primers. The repertoire was sequenced with immunoSEQ multiplex PCR; TCRdb's copy has only in-frame clones and lacks some. This repertoire shows approximately 120,000 clones, more than 75% found once; its top ten account for roughly 4%. This chain links TRBV14 with TRBJ1-5; D is unclear. Input material: PBMCs. This clonotype originated in a man aged 40-49 years in good health and CMV-seronegative. This chain's CDR3 is CASSPNVSNQPQHF. The CDR3 nucleotides read TGTGCCAGCAGCCCTAATGTGAGCAATCAGCCCCAGCATTTT.